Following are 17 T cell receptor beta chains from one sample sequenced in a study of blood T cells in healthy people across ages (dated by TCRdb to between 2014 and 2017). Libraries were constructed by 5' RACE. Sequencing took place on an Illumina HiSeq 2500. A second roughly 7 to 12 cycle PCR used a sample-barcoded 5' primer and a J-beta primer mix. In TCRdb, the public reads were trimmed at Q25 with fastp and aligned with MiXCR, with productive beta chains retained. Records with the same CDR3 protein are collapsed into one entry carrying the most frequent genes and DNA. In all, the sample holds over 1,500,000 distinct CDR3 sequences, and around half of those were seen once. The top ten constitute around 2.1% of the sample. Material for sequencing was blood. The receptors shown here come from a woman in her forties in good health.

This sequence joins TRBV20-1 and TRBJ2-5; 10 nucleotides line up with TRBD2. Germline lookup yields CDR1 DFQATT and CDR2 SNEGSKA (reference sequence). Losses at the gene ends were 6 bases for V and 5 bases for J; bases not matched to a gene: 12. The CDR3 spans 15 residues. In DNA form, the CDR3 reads TGCAGTGCAACGAGGAGCGGGGGGGCAAGTGAGACCCAGTACTTC. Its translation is CSATRSGGASETQYF.

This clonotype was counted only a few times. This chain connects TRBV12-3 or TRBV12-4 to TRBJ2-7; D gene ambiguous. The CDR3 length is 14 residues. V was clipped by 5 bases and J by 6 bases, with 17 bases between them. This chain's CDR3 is CASSPPAIFPEQYF. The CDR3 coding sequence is TGTGCCAGCAGTCCTCCGGCGATATTTCCCGAGCAGTACTTC.

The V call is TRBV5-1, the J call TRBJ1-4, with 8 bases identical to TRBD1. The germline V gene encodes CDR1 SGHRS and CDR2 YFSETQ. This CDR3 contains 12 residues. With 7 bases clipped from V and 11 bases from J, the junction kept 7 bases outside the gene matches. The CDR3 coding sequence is TGCGCCAGCGGTACGAACAGGGGGAAACTGTTTTTT. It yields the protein CASGTNRGKLFF.

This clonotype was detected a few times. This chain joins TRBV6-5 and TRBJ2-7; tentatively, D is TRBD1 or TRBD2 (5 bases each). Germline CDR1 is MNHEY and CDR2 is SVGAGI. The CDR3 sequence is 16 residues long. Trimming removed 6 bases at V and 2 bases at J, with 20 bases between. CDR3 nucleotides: TGTGCCAGCAGCCAAGGACCCGGGACGGTTACCTACGAGCAGTACTTC. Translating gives CASSQGPGTVTYEQYF.

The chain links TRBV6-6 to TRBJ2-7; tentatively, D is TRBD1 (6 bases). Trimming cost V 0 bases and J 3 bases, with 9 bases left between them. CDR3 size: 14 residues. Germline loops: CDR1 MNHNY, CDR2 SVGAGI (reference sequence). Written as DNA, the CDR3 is TGTGCCAGCAGTTACTCGGGACAACACTACGAGCAGTACTTC. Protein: CASSYSGQHYEQYF.

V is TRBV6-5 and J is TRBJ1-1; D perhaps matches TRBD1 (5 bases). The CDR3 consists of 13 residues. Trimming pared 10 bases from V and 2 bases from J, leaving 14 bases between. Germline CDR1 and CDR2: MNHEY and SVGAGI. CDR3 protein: CATWRGVNTEAFF. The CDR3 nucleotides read TGTGCCACCTGGAGGGGAGTTAACACTGAAGCTTTCTTT.

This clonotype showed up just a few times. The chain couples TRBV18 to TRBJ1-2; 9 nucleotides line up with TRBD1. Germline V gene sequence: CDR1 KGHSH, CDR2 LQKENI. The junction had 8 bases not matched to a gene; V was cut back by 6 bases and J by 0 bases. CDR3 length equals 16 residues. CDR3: CASSPGQGKTNYGYTF. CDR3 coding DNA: TGTGCCAGCTCCCCCGGACAGGGGAAAACTAACTATGGCTACACCTTC.

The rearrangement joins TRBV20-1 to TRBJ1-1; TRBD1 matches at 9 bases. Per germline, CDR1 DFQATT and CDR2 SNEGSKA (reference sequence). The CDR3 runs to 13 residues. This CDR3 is CRLDRGWGTEAFF. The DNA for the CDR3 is TGCAGGCTGGACAGGGGCTGGGGGACTGAAGCTTTCTTT.

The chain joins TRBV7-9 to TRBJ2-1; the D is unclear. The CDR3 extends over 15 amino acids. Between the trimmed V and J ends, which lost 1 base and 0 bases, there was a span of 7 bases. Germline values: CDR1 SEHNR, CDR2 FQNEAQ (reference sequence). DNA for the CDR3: TGTGCCAGCAGCTTAGTGACTGTCTCCTACAATGAGCAGTTCTTC. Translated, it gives CASSLVTVSYNEQFF.

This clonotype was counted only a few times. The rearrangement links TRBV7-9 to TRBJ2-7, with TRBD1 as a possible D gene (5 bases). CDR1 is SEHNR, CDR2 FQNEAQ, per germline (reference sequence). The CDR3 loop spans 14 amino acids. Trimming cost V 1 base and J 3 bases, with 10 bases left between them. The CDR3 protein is CASSLGSQGYEQYF. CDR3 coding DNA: TGTGCCAGCAGCTTAGGGTCTCAGGGCTACGAGCAGTACTTC.

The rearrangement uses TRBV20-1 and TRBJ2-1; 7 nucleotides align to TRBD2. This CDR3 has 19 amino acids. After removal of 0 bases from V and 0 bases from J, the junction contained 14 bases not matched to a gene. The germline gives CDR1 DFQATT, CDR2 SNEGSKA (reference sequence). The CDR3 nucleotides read TGCAGTGCTAGAGATCGAGGGAGGGTGGGGACCAGCTCCTACAATGAGCAGTTCTTC. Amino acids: CSARDRGRVGTSSYNEQFF.

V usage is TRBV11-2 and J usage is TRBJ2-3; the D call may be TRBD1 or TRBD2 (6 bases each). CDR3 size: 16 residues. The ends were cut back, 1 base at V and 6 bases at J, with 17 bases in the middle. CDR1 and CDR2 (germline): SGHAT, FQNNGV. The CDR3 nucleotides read TGTGCCAGCAGCTTAGGATTAAAGGGGGGTGGGGATACGCAGTATTTT. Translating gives CASSLGLKGGGDTQYF.

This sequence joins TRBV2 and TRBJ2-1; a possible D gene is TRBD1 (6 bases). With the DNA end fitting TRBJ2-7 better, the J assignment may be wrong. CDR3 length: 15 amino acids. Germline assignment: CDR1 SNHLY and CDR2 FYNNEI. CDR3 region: CASSTTGSGYNEQYF. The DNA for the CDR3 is TGTGCCAGCAGCACCACAGGGAGCGGATACAATGAGCAGTACTTC.

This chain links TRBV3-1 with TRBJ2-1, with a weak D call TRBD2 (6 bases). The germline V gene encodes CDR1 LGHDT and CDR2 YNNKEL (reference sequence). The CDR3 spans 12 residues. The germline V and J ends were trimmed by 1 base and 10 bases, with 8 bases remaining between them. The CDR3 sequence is CASSQGRGEQFF. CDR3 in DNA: TGTGCCAGCAGCCAAGGGCGGGGCGAGCAGTTCTTC.

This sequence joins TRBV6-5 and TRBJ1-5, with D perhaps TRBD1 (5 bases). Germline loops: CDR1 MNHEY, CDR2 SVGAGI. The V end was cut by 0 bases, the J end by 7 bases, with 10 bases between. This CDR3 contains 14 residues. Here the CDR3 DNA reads TGTGCCAGCAGTTACTCGGAAGGGGTCCAGCCCCAGCATTTT. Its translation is CASSYSEGVQPQHF.

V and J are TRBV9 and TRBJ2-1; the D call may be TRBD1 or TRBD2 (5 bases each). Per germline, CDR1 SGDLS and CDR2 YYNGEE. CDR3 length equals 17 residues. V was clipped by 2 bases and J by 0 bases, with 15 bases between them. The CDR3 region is CASSVPSSGSSYNEQFF. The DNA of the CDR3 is TGTGCCAGCAGCGTCCCCTCCTCAGGGAGCTCCTACAATGAGCAGTTCTTC.

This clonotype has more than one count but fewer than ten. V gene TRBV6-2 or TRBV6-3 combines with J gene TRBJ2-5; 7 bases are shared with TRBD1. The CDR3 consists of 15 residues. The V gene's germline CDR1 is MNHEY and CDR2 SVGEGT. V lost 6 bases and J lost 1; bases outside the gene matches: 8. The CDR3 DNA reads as TGTGCCAGCAGCACCTTCCGGGACAGCCAAGAGACCCAGTACTTC. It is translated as CASSTFRDSQETQYF.